Each of the 32 T cell receptor beta chains below was sequenced from the same sample in a study of T-cell memory formation after mild COVID-19. One entry per CDR3 protein, called by TCRdb with MiXCR from the 5' RACE reads. The data show about 500,000 distinct CDR3 sequences, around 20% seen once. The specimen sequenced was PBMCs or a T cell subset sorted from them (not recorded which). Source of these receptors: an adult woman who had mild COVID-19 (a few samples of this study predate the infection). Cell type and time point are not known.

This clonotype was detected once. The chain couples TRBV2 to TRBJ1-3, with TRBD1 matching 10 bases. The CDR3 consists of 16 residues. Trimming cost V 4 bases and J 0 bases; bases outside gene matches: 3. Germline V CDR1 and CDR2: SNHLY, FYNNEI. The CDR3 sequence: CASSVGQGNSGNTIYF. CDR3 coding DNA: TGTGCCAGCAGTGTGGGACAGGGGAACTCTGGAAACACCATATATTTT.

This clonotype was picked up a small number of times. The chain carries TRBV19 and TRBJ1-4; 10 bases are a match to TRBD1. This CDR3 has 15 amino acids. Trimming took 5 bases from V and 7 from J; bases not matched to a gene: 7. The germline V gene has CDR1 LNHDA and CDR2 SQIVND (reference sequence). CDR3 nucleotides: TGTGCCAGTAGTCTGGGGGGACAGGGGAGTGAAAAACTGTTTTTT. Translated, it gives CASSLGGQGSEKLFF.

The genes are TRBV7-8 and TRBJ1-5, with a possible D match to TRBD1 (6 bases). The CDR3 totals 17 residues. Germline V gene lookup returns CDR1 SGHVS and CDR2 FQNEAQ. Between the trimmed V and J ends, which lost 4 bases and 0 bases, there was a span of 16 bases. The CDR3 here is CASSSFRTATSNQPQHF. The DNA of the CDR3 is TGTGCCAGCAGCTCGTTTCGGACAGCTACTAGCAATCAGCCCCAGCATTTT.

The chain carries TRBV15 and TRBJ2-7, with D uncertain. Germline V lookup: CDR1 LNHNV, CDR2 YYDKDF (reference sequence). V was clipped by 3 bases and J by 0 bases, with 9 bases between them. The CDR3 length is 14 residues. This CDR3 reads CATSSVRSSYEQYF. The CDR3 DNA reads TGTGCCACCAGCAGTGTTAGGAGCTCCTACGAGCAGTACTTC. Filled out from reference TRBV15 and TRBJ2-7, the complete variable domain reads DAMVIQNPRYQVTQFGKPVTLSCSQTLNHNVMYWYQQKSSQAPKLLFHYYDKDFNNEADTPDNFQSRRPNTSFCFLDIRSPGLGDTAMYLCATSSVRSSYEQYFGPGTRLTVT.

The V call is TRBV2, the J call TRBJ2-6; D possibly uses TRBD1 or TRBD2 (6 bases each). Germline CDR1 and CDR2: SNHLY and FYNNEI. Trimming removed 7 bases from V and 2 bases from J, with 12 bases in between. The CDR3 has 15 residues. The CDR3 here is CASTTRGPGANVLTF. DNA for the CDR3: TGTGCCAGCACCACCCGGGGGCCTGGGGCCAACGTCCTGACTTTC.

The chain uses TRBV7-6 and TRBJ2-5; D unclear. The germline V and J ends were trimmed by 2 bases and 7 bases, with 14 bases remaining between them. The germline V gene encodes CDR1 SGHVS and CDR2 FNYEAQ. The CDR3 has 14 residues. Written as DNA, the CDR3 is TGTGCCAGCAGCTTATTTTTGGATATTGGGACCCAGTACTTC. It codes for CASSLFLDIGTQYF.

This clonotype has a count of ten or more. The chain employs TRBV15 and TRBJ2-1; D is unresolved. CDR3 size: 18 residues. V lost 1 base and J 0 bases, leaving 16 bases between the germline ends. From germline, CDR1 is LNHNV and CDR2 YYDKDF (reference sequence). This chain's CDR3 is CATSRAGSKLSSYNEQFF. In DNA, the CDR3 is TGTGCCACCAGCAGAGCTGGCAGCAAATTGAGCTCCTACAATGAGCAGTTCTTC. Based on the CDR3 plus reference TRBV15 and TRBJ2-1, the full variable domain is DAMVIQNPRYQVTQFGKPVTLSCSQTLNHNVMYWYQQKSSQAPKLLFHYYDKDFNNEADTPDNFQSRRPNTSFCFLDIRSPGLGDTAMYLCATSRAGSKLSSYNEQFFGPGTRLTVL.

This clonotype was counted only a few times. This chain uses TRBV3-1 with TRBJ2-7; D is perhaps TRBD1 (6 bases). V gave up 2 bases and J gave up 3 bases, with 14 bases separating them. The CDR3 has 15 residues. Germline V gene data show CDR1 as LGHDT and CDR2 as YNNKEL (reference sequence). CDR3 coding DNA: TGTGCCAGCAGCCAAAGGGCCAGGGGTGACTACGAGCAGTACTTC. Its protein is CASSQRARGDYEQYF.

The V and J genes are TRBV11-1 and TRBJ2-1, with D maybe TRBD2 (6 bases). Germline V lookup: CDR1 SGHAT, CDR2 FQDESV (reference sequence). The CDR3 runs to 14 residues. Trimming pared 5 bases from V and 7 bases from J, leaving 15 bases between. CDR3 loop: CASSPQTRWNEQFF. The CDR3 bases are TGTGCCAGCAGCCCCCAGACTAGATGGAATGAGCAGTTCTTC.

This clonotype appeared a few times. The rearrangement joins TRBV12-3 or TRBV12-4 to TRBJ2-5, with 7 bases identical to TRBD1. The CDR3 loop spans 17 amino acids. Germline trimming cut 5 bases from V and 5 bases from J; bases unmatched to any gene: 17. This CDR3 is CASSLAVRVSRGETQYF. CDR3 DNA: TGTGCCAGCAGTCTTGCCGTCAGGGTTAGCAGGGGGGAGACCCAGTACTTC.

J is TRBJ2-7 and V is TRBV5-1; 7 bases are a match to TRBD2. Germline assignment: CDR1 SGHRS and CDR2 YFSETQ. V shed 3 bases and J 2 bases; nucleotides not matched to a gene: 8. This CDR3 is 15 amino acids long. The CDR3: CASSSHRDYTYEQYF. The CDR3 nucleotides read TGCGCCAGCAGCTCACACCGGGACTACACCTACGAGCAGTACTTC.

The chain links TRBV15 to TRBJ2-7; no firm D call. This CDR3 has 14 amino acids. Germline CDR1 and CDR2: LNHNV and YYDKDF (reference sequence). With 0 bases removed from V and 5 bases from J, the gap between germline ends came to 11 bases. The CDR3 coding sequence is TGTGCCACCAGCAGAGAAGGTACGTTGGACGAGCAGTACTTC. Amino acids: CATSREGTLDEQYF.

This clonotype was seen only a few times. A single base separates this from a much larger clone, so it may be a read error. V and J are TRBV7-2 and TRBJ2-7; a weak D match, TRBD1 (5 bases). CDR1 is SGHTA and CDR2 is FQGNSA in the germline V gene. V lost 2 bases and J lost 5, with 7 bases in between. The CDR3 consists of 12 residues. The CDR3 DNA is TGTGCCAGCAGCTTACAGGGCGACGAGCAGTACTTC. Translation gives CASSLQGDEQYF.

This clonotype was recorded a few times. The V gene is TRBV7-9, the J gene TRBJ2-1, with D tentatively TRBD2 (6 bases). Germline-derived CDR1 and CDR2 are SEHNR and FQNEAQ (reference sequence). Trimming removed 1 base at V and 2 bases at J, with 15 bases between. The CDR3 contains 17 residues. For the CDR3, the DNA is TGTGCCAGCAGCTTAGTCCTCGTCCGCGGGACCTACAATGAGCAGTTCTTC. It is translated as CASSLVLVRGTYNEQFF. Drawing the rest from reference TRBV7-9 and TRBJ2-1, the complete variable domain is DTGVSQNPRHKITKRGQNVTFRCDPISEHNRLYWYRQTLGQGPEFLTYFQNEAQLEKSRLLSDRFSAERPKGSFSTLEIQRTEQGDSAMYLCASSLVLVRGTYNEQFFGPGTRLTVL.

The chain combines TRBV29-1 with TRBJ1-2; 7 bases match TRBD1. CDR1 and CDR2 from the germline V gene are SQVTM and ANQGSEA. The CDR3 has 13 residues. V lost 1 base, J lost 4 bases, and 3 bases stayed unmatched. CDR3 sequence reads: CSVEGGTAYGYTF. CDR3 in DNA: TGCAGCGTTGAAGGTGGGACAGCCTATGGCTACACCTTC.

This clonotype came up a few times. The gene calls are TRBV4-1 and TRBJ2-2, with TRBD2 identical over 10 bases. Germline CDR1 and CDR2: MGHRA and YSYEKL. With 3 bases clipped from V and 5 bases from J, the junction kept 15 bases outside the gene matches. This CDR3 has 19 residues. The CDR3 region is CASSHGSGGASLWTGELFF. CDR3 DNA: TGCGCCAGCAGCCATGGGAGCGGGGGGGCCTCCTTATGGACCGGGGAGCTGTTTTTT.

The CDR3 region has the DNA TGCAGTGCTAGAGACCGCCGGACTAACTCCTACGAGCAGTACTTC. Translation: CSARDRRTNSYEQYF. The chain couples TRBV20-1 to TRBJ2-7; D may be TRBD2 (6 bases). The V gene lost 0 bases and the J gene lost 0 bases, with 12 bases spanning the gap. Germline V gene data show CDR1 as DFQATT and CDR2 as SNEGSKA (reference sequence). The CDR3 runs 15 residues.

At least ten counts were recorded for this clonotype. The chain is built from TRBV18 and TRBJ1-1, with D possibly matching TRBD1 (5 bases). CDR1 KGHSH and CDR2 LQKENI come from the germline V gene. V dropped 5 bases and J dropped 1 base, with 8 bases sitting between them. The CDR3 length is 13 residues. DNA of the CDR3: TGTGCCAGCTCAGGGACCCAGAACACTGAAGCTTTCTTT. This encodes CASSGTQNTEAFF.

This clonotype was recorded a few times. The CDR3 DNA sequence: TGTGCCAGCAGTTTTAGCGGGGGGCTCTCCTACAATGAGCAGTTCTTC. It yields the protein CASSFSGGLSYNEQFF. The V and J genes are TRBV12-3 or TRBV12-4 and TRBJ2-1; 10 bases map to TRBD2. The CDR3 spans 16 residues. V lost 3 bases and J lost 0; bases outside the gene matches: 2.

The chain has TRBV20-1 and TRBJ2-1, with a weak D call TRBD2 (7 bases). The V end lost 6 bases, the J end lost 5 bases, and 17 bases lay between the germline ends. Germline V lookup: CDR1 DFQATT, CDR2 SNEGSKA (reference sequence). The CDR3 runs 14 residues. CDR3 sequence reads: CSARGSGMHNEQFF. In DNA form, the CDR3 reads TGCAGTGCGAGGGGGAGCGGGATGCACAATGAGCAGTTCTTC.

This clonotype turned up a few times. This CDR3 is CASSRTSGGLSGANVLTF. The CDR3 DNA reads as TGTGCCAGCAGTCGGACTAGCGGGGGGCTCTCTGGGGCCAACGTCCTGACTTTC. This chain uses TRBV27 with TRBJ2-6; 14 nucleotides match TRBD2. This CDR3 comprises 18 residues. The V gene end was trimmed by 5 bases and the J gene end by 0 bases; junction bases not matched to a gene: 3. Germline CDR1 and CDR2: MNHEY and SMNVEV (reference sequence).

This clonotype was detected once. The chain joins TRBV7-7 to TRBJ2-5, with a weak D call TRBD2 (7 bases). There are 15 residues in the CDR3. V dropped 3 bases and J dropped 1 base, with 12 bases sitting between them. The germline V gene encodes CDR1 SSHAT and CDR2 FNYEAQ (reference sequence). CDR3: CASSFRGGPQETQYF. The CDR3 DNA follows: TGTGCCAGCAGCTTTAGGGGGGGTCCCCAAGAGACCCAGTACTTC.

The chain combines TRBV6-1 with TRBJ2-1; the match to TRBD2 covers 12 bases. Germline values: CDR1 MNHNS, CDR2 SASEGT. The CDR3 spans 16 residues. The trim removed 6 bases at V and 4 bases at J, leaving 7 bases unmatched. The CDR3 loop is CASRKTGTSGYNEQFF. The CDR3 region has the DNA TGTGCCAGCAGAAAGACCGGGACTAGCGGGTACAATGAGCAGTTCTTC.

This clonotype was observed a handful of times. The V gene is TRBV20-1, the J gene TRBJ1-1; D gene ambiguous. Germline-derived CDR1 and CDR2 are DFQATT and SNEGSKA (reference sequence). V lost 5 bases and J lost 1, with 5 bases in between. There are 11 residues in the CDR3. For the CDR3, the DNA is TGCAGTGCTCAGCGGAACACTGAAGCTTTCTTT. It encodes CSAQRNTEAFF.

V usage is TRBV27 and J usage is TRBJ1-5, with D unresolved. Trimming took 4 bases from V and 2 from J, leaving 6 bases between them. The germline V gene has CDR1 MNHEY and CDR2 SMNVEV (reference sequence). The CDR3 is 13 amino acids. The CDR3 reads CASSSPGNQPQHF. CDR3 bases: TGTGCCAGCAGTTCACCGGGCAATCAGCCCCAGCATTTT.

This clonotype occurred a few times. This chain uses TRBV7-9 with TRBJ1-1; D remains unclear. Germline assignment: CDR1 SEHNR and CDR2 FQNEAQ (reference sequence). There are 14 residues in the CDR3. Trimming took off 5 bases at V and 5 bases at J, with 15 bases between the two ends. CDR3 in DNA: TGTGCCAGCAGCCGGCGGAAGGGAGGTACTGAAGCTTTCTTT. This translates into CASSRRKGGTEAFF.

This chain connects TRBV5-1 to TRBJ2-1; 7 nucleotides align to TRBD1. With 2 bases clipped from V and 1 base from J, the junction kept 3 bases outside the gene matches. CDR1 and CDR2 from the germline V gene are SGHRS and YFSETQ. The CDR3 has 15 residues. The CDR3 DNA is TGCGCCAGCAGCTTTGACAGGGTTTCCTACAATGAGCAGTTCTTC. This gives the protein CASSFDRVSYNEQFF.

V and J are TRBV25-1 and TRBJ2-5; D is perhaps TRBD2 (5 bases). V lost 4 bases to trimming and J lost 5 bases, with 8 bases between them. Germline V CDR1 and CDR2: MGHDK, SYGVNS. This CDR3 is 12 amino acids long. For the CDR3, the DNA is TGTGCCAGCAGTGGGGAGTCGGAGACCCAGTACTTC. Amino acid sequence: CASSGESETQYF. Combining the CDR3 with reference TRBV25-1 and TRBJ2-5 gives the whole variable domain EADIYQTPRYLVIGTGKKITLECSQTMGHDKMYWYQQDPGMELHLIHYSYGVNSTEKGDLSSESTVSRIRTEHFPLTLESARPSHTSQYLCASSGESETQYFGPGTRLLVL.

V usage is TRBV29-1 and J usage is TRBJ1-1; D is unresolved. In germline, CDR1 is SQVTM, CDR2 ANQGSEA. The CDR3 is 10 amino acids. CDR3 coding DNA: TGCAGTGCTAGCTGGGCTGAAGCTTTCTTT. It specifies CSASWAEAFF.

A few counts support this clonotype. The J gene is TRBJ1-6, the V gene TRBV5-4; the D is unclear. Germline V gene sequence: CDR1 SGHNT, CDR2 YYREEE (reference sequence). This CDR3 spans 14 amino acids. The V end lost 4 bases, the J end lost 9 bases, and 14 bases lay between the germline ends. The CDR3 DNA sequence: TGTGCCAGCAGCCCTGTCAGTTCGCCTTCACCCCTCCACTTT. The encoded protein is CASSPVSSPSPLHF.

This clonotype has only a few counts. The chain employs TRBV20-1 and TRBJ2-5; D is perhaps TRBD2 (6 bases). V lost 3 bases to trimming and J lost 1 base, with 12 bases between them. The length of the CDR3 is 14 residues. Germline loops: CDR1 DFQATT, CDR2 SNEGSKA (reference sequence). The CDR3 nucleotides read TGCAGTGCTAGTAAGGGTAGCGGCCAAGAGACCCAGTACTTC. It is translated as CSASKGSGQETQYF.

The chain recombines TRBV27 with TRBJ2-1; 7 bases agree with TRBD1. The trim removed 6 bases at V and 9 bases at J, leaving 5 bases unmatched. Germline CDR1 and CDR2: MNHEY and SMNVEV (reference sequence). The CDR3 sequence is 12 residues long. The CDR3 DNA reads as TGTGCCAGCAGGCGACAGGGCGGTGAGCAGTTCTTC. This translates into CASRRQGGEQFF.